A single sample gave rise to the 25 T cell receptor beta chains below, sequenced in a study of blood T cell repertoires in COVID-19. The method was immunoSEQ multiplex PCR; TCRdb's version includes in-frame clones alone and lacks a portion of them. This sample has over 140,000 clones; around 80% occur once, and the top ten carry 3.5% to 5.5%. The source material was peripheral blood. The receptors derive from an elderly woman with active or convalescent COVID-19.

The J gene is TRBJ2-3, the V gene TRBV9; the match to TRBD2 covers 12 bases. V lost 3 bases, J lost 0 bases, and 8 bases stayed unmatched. Germline lookup yields CDR1 SGDLS and CDR2 YYNGEE. This CDR3 is built from 18 residues. The CDR3 nucleotides are TGTGCCAGCAGCGCCTCTAGCGGGGGGGTTATTAGCACAGATACGCAGTATTTT. As protein: CASSASSGGVISTDTQYF. Full variable domain (rest looked up from reference TRBV9 and TRBJ2-3): DSGVTQTPKHLITATGQRVTLRCSPRSGDLSVYWYQQSLDQGLQFLIQYYNGEERAKGNILERFSAQQFPDLHSELNLSSLELGDSALYFCASSASSGGVISTDTQYFGPGTRLTVL.

The CDR3 reads CAWGTGGLGYTF. CDR3 DNA sequence: TGTGCCTGGGGGACAGGGGGCCTTGGCTACACCTTC. V gene TRBV30 combines with J gene TRBJ1-2, with TRBD1 identical over 12 bases. CDR1 and CDR2 from the germline V gene are GTSNPN and SVGIG (reference sequence). CDR3 length: 12 amino acids. The V gene end was trimmed by 5 bases and the J gene end by 7 bases; junction bases not matched to a gene: 2.

The gene calls are TRBV3-1 (or the pseudogene TRBV3-2) and TRBJ1-1; D remains unclear. V was pared by 4 bases and J by 4 bases, with 7 bases between. CDR1 and CDR2 (germline): LGHDT, YNNKEL (reference sequence). The CDR3 runs 12 residues. The CDR3 DNA reads as TGTGCCAGCAGCCTCCCTAGCACTGAAGCTTTCTTT. It codes for CASSLPSTEAFF.

The count of this clone is one. This chain links TRBV6-2 or TRBV6-3 with TRBJ2-7, with 7 positions matching TRBD2. Germline assignment: CDR1 MNHEY and CDR2 SVGEGT. Trimming removed 0 bases from V and 5 bases from J; junction bases left unmatched: 13. The CDR3 runs 17 residues. This chain's CDR3 is CASSYSSAAGIFNEQYF. The DNA of the CDR3 is TGTGCCAGCAGTTACTCCTCGGCAGCGGGGATTTTCAACGAGCAGTACTTC.

This chain connects TRBV11-1 to TRBJ1-5; D not resolved. V lost 2 bases and J 7 bases, leaving 9 bases between the germline ends. CDR3 length equals 13 residues. Germline CDR1 SGHAT, CDR2 FQDESV (reference sequence). The CDR3 protein is CASSLTRYQPQHF. Written as DNA, the CDR3 is TGTGCCAGCAGCTTAACCAGATACCAGCCCCAGCATTTT. Full variable domain (rest looked up from reference TRBV11-1 and TRBJ1-5): EAEVAQSPRYKITEKSQAVAFWCDPISGHATLYWYRQILGQGPELLVQFQDESVVDDSQLPKDRFSAERLKGVDSTLKIQPAELGDSAMYLCASSLTRYQPQHFGDGTRLSIL.

The chain is built from TRBV6-6 and TRBJ2-7, with TRBD1 identical over 8 bases. CDR3 length: 14 residues. CDR1 MNHNY and CDR2 SVGAGI come from the germline V gene (reference sequence). Unmatched junction bases numbered 5, after V lost 4 bases and J lost 3 bases. The DNA for the CDR3 is TGTGCCAGCAGTTCCGGGACAGGAGTCTACGAGCAGTACTTC. Its protein product is CASSSGTGVYEQYF.

The chain couples TRBV5-5 to TRBJ1-5; 10 nucleotides agree with TRBD1. The CDR3 has 16 residues. J was trimmed by 0 bases and V by 3 bases; bases with no gene match: 3. Germline CDR1 and CDR2: SGHKS and YYEKEE (reference sequence). The chain's CDR3 is CASSWGQGNSNQPQHF. Written as DNA, the CDR3 is TGTGCCAGCAGCTGGGGACAGGGGAATAGCAATCAGCCCCAGCATTTT.

V is TRBV6-1 and J is TRBJ2-1; D is ambiguous. Per the germline V gene, CDR1 is MNHNS and CDR2 is SASEGT. The CDR3 is 16 amino acids. Deletions cut 1 base from V and 0 bases from J, with 10 bases between. The CDR3 DNA reads as TGTGCCAGCAGTGAAGGGCGGATTAGCTCCTACAATGAGCAGTTCTTC. Protein product: CASSEGRISSYNEQFF.

The chain joins TRBV5-6 to TRBJ1-6; 9 bases line up with TRBD1. The CDR3 consists of 15 residues. Germline lookup yields CDR1 SGHDT and CDR2 YYEEEE. Trimming took 4 bases from V and 4 from J; bases not matched to a gene: 3. CDR3 DNA sequence: TGTGCCAGCAGCCAAGGACAGGGGTATAATTCACCCCTCCACTTT. It yields the protein CASSQGQGYNSPLHF.

This clone was seen many times. This rearrangement joins TRBV9 to TRBJ1-2, with D perhaps TRBD1 (6 bases). The germline V gene encodes CDR1 SGDLS and CDR2 YYNGEE. Deletions cut 3 bases from V and 3 bases from J, with 9 bases between. This CDR3 region has 13 residues. The CDR3 region is CASSATGYYGYTF. The DNA of the CDR3 is TGTGCCAGCAGCGCCACAGGGTACTATGGCTACACCTTC.

This clone was observed a few times. The rearrangement joins TRBV5-1 to TRBJ2-7; 11 bases fit TRBD1. There are 18 residues in the CDR3. CDR1 SGHRS and CDR2 YFSETQ come from the germline V gene. After removal of 0 bases from V and 5 bases from J, the junction contained 13 bases not matched to a gene. The CDR3 DNA reads TGCGCCAGCAGCTTGGCCAGGGGACAGGGGGACCTCCTCAACGAGCAGTACTTC. It translates to CASSLARGQGDLLNEQYF.

The chain uses TRBV2 and TRBJ1-2; 7 nucleotides agree with TRBD1. This CDR3 spans 12 amino acids. Looked up from germline, CDR1 is SNHLY and CDR2 is FYNNEI. After removal of 6 bases from V and 11 bases from J, the junction contained 9 bases not matched to a gene. DNA of the CDR3: TGTGCCAGCAGGGGGACAGCAACCGTTTACACCTTC. It encodes CASRGTATVYTF. Based on the CDR3 plus reference TRBV2 and TRBJ1-2, the full variable domain is EPEVTQTPSHQVTQMGQEVILRCVPISNHLYFYWYRQILGQKVEFLVSFYNNEISEKSEIFDDQFSVERPDGSNFTLKIRSTKLEDSAMYFCASRGTATVYTFGSGTRLTVV.

The rearrangement uses TRBV5-1 and TRBJ2-7; D is possibly TRBD2 (5 bases). Trimming stripped 0 bases from V and 6 bases from J, with 10 bases between. In germline, CDR1 is SGHRS, CDR2 YFSETQ. The CDR3 extends over 13 amino acids. The CDR3, as DNA: TGCGCCAGCAGCTTGGAGCGGCAGTTCGAGCAGTACTTC. Its translation: CASSLERQFEQYF.

J is TRBJ1-2 and V is TRBV30, with a weak D call TRBD1 (6 bases). Trimming removed 5 bases from V and 7 bases from J, with 23 bases in between. Looked up from germline, CDR1 is GTSNPN and CDR2 is SVGIG (reference sequence). The CDR3 has 15 amino acids. CDR3 DNA sequence: TGTGCCTGGGAGGGGACAAGTACTCAGTCGGTTGGCTACACCTTC. Protein: CAWEGTSTQSVGYTF.

The chain combines TRBV28 with TRBJ2-5; 8 bases are shared with TRBD2. V trimming: 4 bases; J trimming: 2 bases; junction bases outside the gene matches: 3. This CDR3 has 14 residues. Looked up from germline, CDR1 is MDHEN and CDR2 is SYDVKM. DNA for the CDR3: TGTGCCAGCAGTTCCGGGACTAGACAAGAGACCCAGTACTTC. This encodes CASSSGTRQETQYF.

A few counts support this clone. The chain joins TRBV9 to TRBJ1-1, with a weak D call TRBD1 (6 bases). Deletions cut 0 bases from V and 5 bases from J, with 14 bases between. CDR1 is SGDLS and CDR2 is YYNGEE in the germline V gene. This CDR3 contains 15 residues. This chain's CDR3 is CASSVGGGARTEAFF. CDR3 DNA: TGTGCCAGCAGCGTAGGAGGGGGGGCGCGGACTGAAGCTTTCTTT.

The genes are TRBV3-1 (or the pseudogene TRBV3-2) and TRBJ1-5, with 7 nucleotides matching TRBD1. The CDR3 extends over 15 amino acids. Looked up from germline, CDR1 is LGHDT and CDR2 is YNNKEL (reference sequence). V lost 4 bases, J lost 3 bases, and 6 bases stayed unmatched. The DNA for the CDR3 is TGTGCCAGCAGCCGAAGACAGGGTTCCAATCAGCCCCAGCATTTT. It translates to CASSRRQGSNQPQHF.

The chain has TRBV19 and TRBJ2-1, with D unresolved. Trimming cost V 1 base and J 5 bases, with 15 bases left between them. Germline assignment: CDR1 LNHDA and CDR2 SQIVND (reference sequence). CDR3 length: 16 amino acids. CDR3 coding DNA: TGTGCCAGTAGTATAGTGCGAATCTTACGAAACAATGAGCAGTTCTTC. Its translation is CASSIVRILRNNEQFF.

The V gene is TRBV6-6, the J gene TRBJ1-2; 8 bases are a match to TRBD1. Germline values: CDR1 MNHNY, CDR2 SVGAGI (reference sequence). V was pared by 6 bases and J by 2 bases, with 11 bases of the junction left unmatched. The CDR3 spans 16 residues. The CDR3 here is CASSSGQGGGNYGYTF. For the CDR3, the DNA is TGTGCCAGCAGCTCCGGACAGGGAGGCGGAAACTATGGCTACACCTTC.

The chain links TRBV11-1 to TRBJ2-5, with 8 bases identical to TRBD1. Germline V gene lookup returns CDR1 SGHAT and CDR2 FQDESV (reference sequence). The ends lost 1 base at V and 1 base at J; junction bases unmatched: 5. CDR3 length: 16 amino acids. The CDR3 sequence is CASSLVATGVQETQYF. The CDR3 region has the DNA TGTGCCAGCAGCTTAGTGGCGACAGGGGTCCAAGAGACCCAGTACTTC.

The chain employs TRBV9 and TRBJ1-1, with TRBD1 as a possible D gene (5 bases). Germline V lookup: CDR1 SGDLS, CDR2 YYNGEE. Trimming pared 1 base from V and 7 bases from J, leaving 8 bases between. This CDR3 spans 12 amino acids. The CDR3 is CASSVTGGEAFF. In DNA form, the CDR3 reads TGTGCCAGCAGCGTAACCGGGGGTGAAGCTTTCTTT.

The rearrangement uses TRBV7-9 and TRBJ2-7; D is perhaps TRBD1 (5 bases). CDR3 length: 15 residues. Trimming pared 3 bases from V and 1 base from J, leaving 13 bases between. CDR1 is SEHNR, CDR2 FQNEAQ, per germline (reference sequence). CDR3 region: CASSFQGVKSYEQYF. In DNA, the CDR3 is TGTGCCAGCAGCTTCCAAGGGGTTAAGTCCTACGAGCAGTACTTC.

V is TRBV24-1 and J is TRBJ1-2; 11 nucleotides agree with TRBD1. Germline trimming cut 8 bases from V and 4 bases from J; bases unmatched to any gene: 5. Germline CDR1 and CDR2: KGHDR and SFDVKD. The CDR3 is 14 residues long. CDR3 sequence (DNA): TGTGCCACCACGTCCGGGACAGGGGGCTATGGCTACACCTTC. Translating it yields CATTSGTGGYGYTF.

There are a few counts of this clone. The chain is built from TRBV2 and TRBJ1-6; D is unclear. Germline CDR1 reads SNHLY; CDR2 reads FYNNEI. This CDR3 spans 17 amino acids. V lost 7 bases to trimming and J lost 0 bases, with 16 bases between them. CDR3: CASKSRPQSSYNSPLHF. The CDR3, as DNA: TGTGCCAGCAAGAGCAGGCCCCAAAGCTCCTATAATTCACCCCTCCACTTT.

In its sample, this clone was seen once. This chain connects TRBV6-5 to TRBJ2-2; 8 bases fit TRBD1. The CDR3 covers 13 residues. J was trimmed by 4 bases and V by 8 bases; bases with no gene match: 3. Per germline, CDR1 MNHEY and CDR2 SVGAGI. CDR3 loop: CASQTGVTGELFF. In nucleotides, the CDR3 is TGTGCCAGCCAGACAGGGGTCACCGGGGAGCTGTTTTTT.